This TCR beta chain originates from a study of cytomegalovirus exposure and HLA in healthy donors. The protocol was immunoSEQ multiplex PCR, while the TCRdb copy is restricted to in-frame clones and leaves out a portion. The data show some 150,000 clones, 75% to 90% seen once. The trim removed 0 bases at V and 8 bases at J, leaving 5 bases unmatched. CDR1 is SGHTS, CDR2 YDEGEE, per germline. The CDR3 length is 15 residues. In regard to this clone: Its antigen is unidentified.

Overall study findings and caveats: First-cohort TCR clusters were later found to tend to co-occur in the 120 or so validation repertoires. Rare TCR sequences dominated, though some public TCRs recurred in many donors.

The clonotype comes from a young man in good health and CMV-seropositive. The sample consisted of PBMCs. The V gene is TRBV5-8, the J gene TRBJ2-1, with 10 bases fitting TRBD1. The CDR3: CASSLGTGGMDEQFF. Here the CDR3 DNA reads TGTGCCAGCAGCTTGGGGACAGGGGGAATGGATGAGCAGTTCTTC.